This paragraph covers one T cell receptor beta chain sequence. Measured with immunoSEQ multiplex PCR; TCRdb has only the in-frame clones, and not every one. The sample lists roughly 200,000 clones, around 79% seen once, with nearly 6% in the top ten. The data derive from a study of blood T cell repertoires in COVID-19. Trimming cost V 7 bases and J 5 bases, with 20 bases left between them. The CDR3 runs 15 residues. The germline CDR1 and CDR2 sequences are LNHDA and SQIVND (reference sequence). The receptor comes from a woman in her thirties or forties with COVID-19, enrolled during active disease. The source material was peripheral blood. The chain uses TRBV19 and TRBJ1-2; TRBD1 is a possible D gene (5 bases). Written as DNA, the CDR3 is TGTGCCAGTACCTTCCATCACAGGTCCGCTTATGGCTACACCTTC. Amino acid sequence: CASTFHHRSAYGYTF.